This T cell receptor beta chain was identified during a study of shared clonotypes between healthy human individuals. Study-wide results and limits: Shared across four donors were 4% to 5% of the naive CD4 clonotypes. Large sequencing depth failed to make sorted-subset sequencing complete, rarefaction showed.

The CDR3 contains 15 residues. Germline loops: CDR1 LNHDA, CDR2 SQIVND (reference sequence). The V end lost 5 bases, the J end lost 3 bases, and 14 bases lay between the germline ends. CD8 cells classed as naive were CD45RO-negative and positively selected for CCR7, excluding terminally differentiated effector memory CD45RA+ cells. The donor cohort consisted entirely of Caucasian adults residing in Nashville, Tennessee. Profiled with immunoSEQ multiplex PCR; TCRdb holds only in-frame clones, not every one. The table has 800,000 to 950,000 clones, approximately 97% seen once. With respect to this clone: Antigen unknown.

The chain carries TRBV19 and TRBJ1-5, with D unresolved. This sequence originates from a man aged 30 to 45 in good health. The sequenced sample was naive CD8+ T cells sorted from blood. DNA of the CDR3: TGTGCCAGTAGTTGGTCTTTTTCCGTCAATCAGCCCCAGCATTTT. Protein sequence: CASSWSFSVNQPQHF.